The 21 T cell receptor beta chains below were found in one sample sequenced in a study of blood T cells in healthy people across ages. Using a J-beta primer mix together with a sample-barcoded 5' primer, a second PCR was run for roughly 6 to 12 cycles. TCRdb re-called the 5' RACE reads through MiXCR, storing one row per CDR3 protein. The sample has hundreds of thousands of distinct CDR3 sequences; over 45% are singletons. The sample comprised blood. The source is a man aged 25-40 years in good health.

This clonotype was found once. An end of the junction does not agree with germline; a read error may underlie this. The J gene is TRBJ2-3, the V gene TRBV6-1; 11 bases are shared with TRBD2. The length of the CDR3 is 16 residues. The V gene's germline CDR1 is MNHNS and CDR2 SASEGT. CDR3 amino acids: CASSATGTSGADAQYF. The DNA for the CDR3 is TGTGCCAGCAGTGCAACCGGGACTAGCGGAGCAGATGCGCAGTATTTT.

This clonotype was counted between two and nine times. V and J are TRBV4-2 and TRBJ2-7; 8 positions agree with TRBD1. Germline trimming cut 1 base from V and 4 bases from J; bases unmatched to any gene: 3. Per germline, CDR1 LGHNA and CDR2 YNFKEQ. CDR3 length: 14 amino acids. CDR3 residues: CASSQGQGQYEQYF. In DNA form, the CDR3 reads TGTGCCAGCAGCCAAGGACAGGGGCAGTACGAGCAGTACTTC.

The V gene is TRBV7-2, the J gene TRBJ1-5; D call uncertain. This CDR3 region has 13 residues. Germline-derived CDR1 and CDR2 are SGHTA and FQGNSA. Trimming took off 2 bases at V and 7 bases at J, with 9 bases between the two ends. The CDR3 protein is CASSLTGFQPQHF. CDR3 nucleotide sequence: TGTGCCAGCAGCTTAACGGGTTTCCAGCCCCAGCATTTT.

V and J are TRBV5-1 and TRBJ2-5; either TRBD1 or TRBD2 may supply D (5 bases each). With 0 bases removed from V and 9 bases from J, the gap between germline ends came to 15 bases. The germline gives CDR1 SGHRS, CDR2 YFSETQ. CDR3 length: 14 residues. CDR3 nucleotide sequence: TGCGCCAGCAGCTTGGCCGCCGGGGCCAACTCCCAGTACTTC. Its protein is CASSLAAGANSQYF.

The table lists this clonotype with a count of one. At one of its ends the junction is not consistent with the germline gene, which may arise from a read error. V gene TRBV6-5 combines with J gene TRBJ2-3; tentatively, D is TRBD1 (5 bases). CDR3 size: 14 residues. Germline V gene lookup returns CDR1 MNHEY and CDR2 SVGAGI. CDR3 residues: CACSYGVGRDTQYF. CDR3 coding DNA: TGTGCCTGCAGTTACGGAGTGGGGCGGGATACGCAGTATTTT.

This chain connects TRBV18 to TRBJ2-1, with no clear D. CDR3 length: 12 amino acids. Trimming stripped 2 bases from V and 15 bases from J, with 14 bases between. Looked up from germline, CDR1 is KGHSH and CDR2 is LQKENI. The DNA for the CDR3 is TGTGCCAGCTCACCAGTGAAAGGACCTCCGTTCTTC. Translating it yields CASSPVKGPPFF.

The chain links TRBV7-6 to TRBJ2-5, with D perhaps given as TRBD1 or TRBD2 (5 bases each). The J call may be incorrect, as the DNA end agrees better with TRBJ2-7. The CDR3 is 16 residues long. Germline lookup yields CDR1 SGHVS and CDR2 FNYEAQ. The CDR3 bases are TGTGCCAGCAGCTTAGAGACGGGACCCACAATCTACGAGCAGTACTTC. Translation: CASSLETGPTIYEQYF.

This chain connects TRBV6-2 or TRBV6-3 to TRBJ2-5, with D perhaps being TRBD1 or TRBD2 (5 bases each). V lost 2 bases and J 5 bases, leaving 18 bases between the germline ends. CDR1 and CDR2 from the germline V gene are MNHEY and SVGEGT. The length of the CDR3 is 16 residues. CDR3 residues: CASSYPGDPLKETQYF. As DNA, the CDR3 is TGTGCCAGCAGTTACCCTGGGGACCCACTAAAGGAGACCCAGTACTTC.

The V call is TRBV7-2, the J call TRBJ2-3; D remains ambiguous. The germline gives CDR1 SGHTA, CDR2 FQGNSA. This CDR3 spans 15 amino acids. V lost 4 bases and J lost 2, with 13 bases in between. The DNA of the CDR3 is TGTGCCAGCAGCTCACGGATGATGGTCACAGATACGCAGTATTTT. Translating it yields CASSSRMMVTDTQYF.

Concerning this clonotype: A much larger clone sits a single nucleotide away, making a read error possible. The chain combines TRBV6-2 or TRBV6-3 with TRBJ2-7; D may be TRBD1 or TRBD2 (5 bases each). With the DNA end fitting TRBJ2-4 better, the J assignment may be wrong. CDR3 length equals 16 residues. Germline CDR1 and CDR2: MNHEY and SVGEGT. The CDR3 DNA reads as TGTGCCAGCAGCCCTACCGGGGCAGGGTCCGCGAACATTCAGTACTTC. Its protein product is CASSPTGAGSANIQYF.

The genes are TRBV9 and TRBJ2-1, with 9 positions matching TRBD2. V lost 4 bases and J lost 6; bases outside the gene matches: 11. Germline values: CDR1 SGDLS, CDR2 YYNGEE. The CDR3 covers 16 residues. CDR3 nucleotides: TGTGCCAGCAGCCAGGTCGCGGGAGGGGAGGCCAATGAGCAGTTCTTC. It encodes CASSQVAGGEANEQFF. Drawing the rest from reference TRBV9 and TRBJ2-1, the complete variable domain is DSGVTQTPKHLITATGQRVTLRCSPRSGDLSVYWYQQSLDQGLQFLIQYYNGEERAKGNILERFSAQQFPDLHSELNLSSLELGDSALYFCASSQVAGGEANEQFFGPGTRLTVL.

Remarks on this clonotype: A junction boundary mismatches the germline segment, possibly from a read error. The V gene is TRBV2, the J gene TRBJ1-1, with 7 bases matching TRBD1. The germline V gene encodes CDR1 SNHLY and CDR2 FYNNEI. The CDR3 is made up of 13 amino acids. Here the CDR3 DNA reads TGTGCCAGCAGGGGACAGTTGAACACTGAGGCTTTCTTT. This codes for CASRGQLNTEAFF. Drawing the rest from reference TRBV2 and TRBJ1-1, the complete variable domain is EPEVTQTPSHQVTQMGQEVILRCVPISNHLYFYWYRQILGQKVEFLVSFYNNEISEKSEIFDDQFSVERPDGSNFTLKIRSTKLEDSAMYFCASRGQLNTEAFFGQGTRLTVV.

The CDR3 nucleotides are TGCGCCAGCAGCTCCGATGGGTCAGGGGGCCTCTACGAGCAGTACTTC. Protein sequence: CASSSDGSGGLYEQYF. The V call is TRBV5-1, the J call TRBJ2-5, with TRBD1 matching over 8 bases. The J call may be faulty, since TRBJ2-7 better matches the DNA end. This CDR3 comprises 16 residues. The V gene's germline CDR1 is SGHRS and CDR2 YFSETQ.

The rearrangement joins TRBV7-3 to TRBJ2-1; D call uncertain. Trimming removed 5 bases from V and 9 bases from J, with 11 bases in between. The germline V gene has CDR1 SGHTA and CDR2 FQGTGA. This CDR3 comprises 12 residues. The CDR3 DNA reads TGTGCCAGCAGCACCGCCCACGGTGAGCAGTTCTTC. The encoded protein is CASSTAHGEQFF. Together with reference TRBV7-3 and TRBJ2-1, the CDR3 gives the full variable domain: GAGVSQTPSNKVTEKGKYVELRCDPISGHTALYWYRQSLGQGPEFLIYFQGTGAADDSGLPNDRFFAVRPEGSVSTLKIQRTERGDSAVYLCASSTAHGEQFFGPGTRLTVL.

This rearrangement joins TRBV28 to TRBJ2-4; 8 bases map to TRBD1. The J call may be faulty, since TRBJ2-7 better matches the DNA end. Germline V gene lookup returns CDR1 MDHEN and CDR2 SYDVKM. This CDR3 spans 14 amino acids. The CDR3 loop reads CASSDGTGLYEQYF. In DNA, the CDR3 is TGTGCCAGCAGTGACGGGACAGGCCTCTACGAGCAGTACTTC.

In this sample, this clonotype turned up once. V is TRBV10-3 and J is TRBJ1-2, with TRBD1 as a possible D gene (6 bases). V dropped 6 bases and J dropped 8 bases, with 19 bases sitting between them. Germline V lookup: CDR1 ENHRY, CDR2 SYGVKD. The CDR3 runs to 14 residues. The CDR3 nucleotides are TGTGCCATCAGACTAGGACAGCCTCAAGAGGGCTACACCTTC. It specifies CAIRLGQPQEGYTF.

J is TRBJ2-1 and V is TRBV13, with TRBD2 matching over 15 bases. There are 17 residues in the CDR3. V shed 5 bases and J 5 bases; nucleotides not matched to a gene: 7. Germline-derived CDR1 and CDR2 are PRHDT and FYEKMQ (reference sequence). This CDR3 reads CASSHGLAGGINNEQFF. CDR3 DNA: TGTGCCAGCAGCCACGGACTAGCGGGAGGGATAAACAATGAGCAGTTCTTC.

CDR3 in DNA: TGTGCCAGCAGGGAGTTTTCGGACAGGGATATACTTTGCTCCTACGAGCAGTACTTC. Its protein product is CASREFSDRDILCSYEQYF. The V gene is TRBV11-1, the J gene TRBJ2-7; 8 bases line up with TRBD1. With 6 bases clipped from V and 0 bases from J, the junction kept 19 bases outside the gene matches. The germline gives CDR1 SGHAT, CDR2 FQDESV (reference sequence). The CDR3 runs 19 residues.

The CDR3 reads CASSDTASGSGKSYNEQFF. The CDR3 region has the DNA TGTGCCAGCAGTGATACCGCTAGCGGGAGCGGAAAGTCCTACAATGAGCAGTTCTTC. V is TRBV25-1 and J is TRBJ2-1; 10 nucleotides agree with TRBD2. Germline V lookup: CDR1 MGHDK, CDR2 SYGVNS. CDR3 length equals 19 residues. The V gene end was trimmed by 3 bases and the J gene end by 1 base; junction bases not matched to a gene: 12.

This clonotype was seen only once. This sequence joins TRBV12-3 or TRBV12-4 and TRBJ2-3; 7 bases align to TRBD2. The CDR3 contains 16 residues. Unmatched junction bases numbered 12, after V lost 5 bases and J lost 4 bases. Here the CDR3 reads CASSPRLAGLADTQYF. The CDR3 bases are TGTGCCAGCAGTCCCAGACTAGCAGGATTAGCAGATACGCAGTATTTT.

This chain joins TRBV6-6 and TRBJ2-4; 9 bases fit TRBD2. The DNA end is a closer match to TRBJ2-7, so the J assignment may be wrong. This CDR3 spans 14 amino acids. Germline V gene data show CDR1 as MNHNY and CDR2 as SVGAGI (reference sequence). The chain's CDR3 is CASSPLGLAYEQYF. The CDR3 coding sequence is TGTGCCAGCAGCCCCCTCGGACTAGCGTACGAGCAGTACTTC.